The 13 T cell receptor beta chains below were found in one sample sequenced in a study of blood T cell repertoires in COVID-19 (dated by TCRdb to 2018 to 2020). The library came from the immunoSEQ multiplex PCR assay. The table was pulled from immuneACCESS by TCRdb, which kept in-frame rearrangements only. Such tables lose some clones; where checked, under half of the loss comes from unresolved V genes, and the rest has no known cause. Across this sample there are around 250,000 clones, with 75% to 90% seen only once. The ten top clones hold 1.5% to 2% of the sample. The sequenced sample was PBMCs or T cells enriched from blood (not recorded which). The receptor set was obtained from a woman aged 45-65 years who had recovered from COVID-19.

This clone was observed once. The chain is built from TRBV19 and TRBJ1-1; TRBD1 agrees at 8 bases. Germline loops: CDR1 LNHDA, CDR2 SQIVND (reference sequence). Unmatched junction bases numbered 2, after V lost 4 bases and J lost 10 bases. There are 11 residues in the CDR3. CDR3 nucleotides: TGTGCCAGTAGTAAGCAGGGGGCAGCTTTCTTT. This sequence encodes CASSKQGAAFF.

This clone appeared a few times. V gene TRBV6-4 combines with J gene TRBJ2-2; possible D gene TRBD2, 6 bases. Germline V gene lookup returns CDR1 MRHNA and CDR2 SNTAGT. This CDR3 has 16 residues. V gave up 5 bases and J gave up 6 bases, with 19 bases separating them. CDR3 coding DNA: TGTGCCAGCAGTCTACTAGGCGTTTCGGGGGCCGGGGAGCTGTTTTTT. This encodes CASSLLGVSGAGELFF.

The CDR3 loop is CASSPTGSTDTQYF. CDR3 bases: TGTGCCAGCTCACCTACAGGGTCCACAGATACGCAGTATTTT. This chain uses TRBV18 with TRBJ2-3, with D possibly matching TRBD1 (6 bases). This CDR3 has 14 amino acids. Germline loops: CDR1 KGHSH, CDR2 LQKENI. V lost 3 bases and J 2 bases, leaving 9 bases between the germline ends.

V gene TRBV2 combines with J gene TRBJ2-2; 10 bases fit TRBD1. Germline lookup yields CDR1 SNHLY and CDR2 FYNNEI. The CDR3 is made up of 14 amino acids. Trimming at V came to 5 bases and at J to 4 bases, leaving 1 base not matched to a gene. The CDR3, as DNA: TGTGCCAGCAGTAGGACAGGGGGCACCGGGGAGCTGTTTTTT. This translates into CASSRTGGTGELFF. The whole variable domain, filled in from reference TRBV2 and TRBJ2-2, reads EPEVTQTPSHQVTQMGQEVILRCVPISNHLYFYWYRQILGQKVEFLVSFYNNEISEKSEIFDDQFSVERPDGSNFTLKIRSTKLEDSAMYFCASSRTGGTGELFFGEGSRLTVL.

In regard to this clone: Distinct nucleotide sequences in the sample also encode this CDR3. This chain uses TRBV9 with TRBJ2-2, with D hard to call. The CDR3 runs 12 residues. V was clipped by 0 bases and J by 8 bases, with 5 bases between them. From germline, CDR1 is SGDLS and CDR2 YYNGEE. CDR3 nucleotides: TGTGCCAGCAGCGTAGTGGCTGGGGAGCTGTTTTTT. Translated: CASSVVAGELFF.

The rearrangement joins TRBV19 to TRBJ2-5; 7 bases match TRBD1. The CDR3 spans 16 residues. J lost 1 base, V lost 5 bases, and 10 bases had no gene match. From germline, CDR1 is LNHDA and CDR2 SQIVND (reference sequence). The CDR3 loop reads CASSPVGGWGQETQYF. DNA of the CDR3: TGTGCCAGTAGTCCCGTAGGGGGCTGGGGCCAAGAGACCCAGTACTTC.

This clone appeared a few times. The chain is built from TRBV11-2 and TRBJ1-6; D not certain. Trimming shortened V by 1 base and J by 10 bases, and 17 bases separated the two germline ends. Germline loops: CDR1 SGHAT, CDR2 FQNNGV. The CDR3 is made up of 16 amino acids. The CDR3 here is CASSLAAESGGSPLHF. In DNA form, the CDR3 reads TGTGCCAGCAGCTTAGCCGCGGAGTCTGGAGGATCACCCCTCCACTTT.

This rearrangement joins TRBV3-1 (or the pseudogene TRBV3-2) to TRBJ2-7; D is undetermined. Germline V gene sequence: CDR1 LGHDT, CDR2 YNNKEL (reference sequence). The CDR3 sequence is 15 residues long. Between the trimmed V and J ends, which lost 1 base and 5 bases, there was a span of 15 bases. The CDR3: CASSQAPSQAHEQYF. For the CDR3, the DNA is TGTGCCAGCAGCCAAGCCCCAAGCCAAGCCCACGAGCAGTACTTC.

V is TRBV20-1 and J is TRBJ2-5, with TRBD2 identical over 7 bases. This CDR3 has 13 residues. CDR1 is DFQATT and CDR2 is SNEGSKA in the germline V gene (reference sequence). After removal of 3 bases from V and 5 bases from J, the junction contained 6 bases not matched to a gene. Here the CDR3 reads CSASVTSSETQYF. CDR3 in DNA: TGCAGTGCTAGTGTGACTAGCAGTGAGACCCAGTACTTC.

V and J are TRBV3-1 (or the pseudogene TRBV3-2) and TRBJ2-1, with D perhaps TRBD2 (5 bases). Germline V gene lookup returns CDR1 LGHDT and CDR2 YNNKEL (reference sequence). The CDR3 contains 15 residues. Trimming cost V 3 bases and J 1 base, with 10 bases left between them. As DNA, the CDR3 is TGTGCCAGCAGCCAGAGGAGCGGTTCCTACAATGAGCAGTTCTTC. It codes for CASSQRSGSYNEQFF.

About this clone itself: The same CDR3 also results from other DNA sequences found in this sample. The chain joins TRBV18 to TRBJ2-5, with D possibly TRBD1 on 5 matching bases. Looked up from germline, CDR1 is KGHSH and CDR2 is LQKENI. The V and J ends lost 2 bases and 2 bases respectively, with 6 bases between them. The CDR3 spans 13 residues. As DNA, the CDR3 is TGTGCCAGCTCACCAAGACAGCAAGAGACCCAGTACTTC. Its protein product is CASSPRQQETQYF.

The chain employs TRBV19 and TRBJ1-1; D gene unclear. Germline V gene data show CDR1 as LNHDA and CDR2 as SQIVND (reference sequence). The germline V and J ends were trimmed by 5 bases and 3 bases, with 19 bases remaining between them. The CDR3 is 16 residues long. CDR3 bases: TGTGCCAGTAGTTCCTATGCGGGAAATAGGGACACTGAAGCTTTCTTT. Residues: CASSSYAGNRDTEAFF.

The sample holds a few counts of this clone. The chain combines TRBV28 with TRBJ2-7; tentative D call: TRBD2 (5 bases). Per germline, CDR1 MDHEN and CDR2 SYDVKM. The CDR3 covers 20 residues. V lost 4 bases and J lost 2, with 30 bases in between. The CDR3 bases are TGTGCCAGCAGTTCCATTACACCCCTCACGGGGAGCGGTTTTACCTACGAGCAGTACTTC. Its protein is CASSSITPLTGSGFTYEQYF.